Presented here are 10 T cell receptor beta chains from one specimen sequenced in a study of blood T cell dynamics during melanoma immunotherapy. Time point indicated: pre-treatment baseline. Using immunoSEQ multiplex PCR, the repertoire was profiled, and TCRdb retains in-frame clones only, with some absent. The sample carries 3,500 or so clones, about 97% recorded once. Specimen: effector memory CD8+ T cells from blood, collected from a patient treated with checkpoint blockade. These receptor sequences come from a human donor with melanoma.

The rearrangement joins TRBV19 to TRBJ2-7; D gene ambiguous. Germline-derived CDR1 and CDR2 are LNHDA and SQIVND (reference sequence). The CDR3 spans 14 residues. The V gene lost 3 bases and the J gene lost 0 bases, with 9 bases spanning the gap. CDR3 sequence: CASSIGIPSYEQYF. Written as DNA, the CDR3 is TGTGCCAGTAGTATCGGCATTCCCTCCTACGAGCAGTACTTC.

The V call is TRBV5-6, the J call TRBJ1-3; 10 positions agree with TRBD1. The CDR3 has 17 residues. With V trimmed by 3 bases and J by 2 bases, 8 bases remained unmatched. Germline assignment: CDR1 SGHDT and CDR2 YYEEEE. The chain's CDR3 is CASSSWDRGPPGNTIYF. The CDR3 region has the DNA TGTGCCAGCAGCTCCTGGGACAGGGGCCCCCCTGGAAACACCATATATTTT.

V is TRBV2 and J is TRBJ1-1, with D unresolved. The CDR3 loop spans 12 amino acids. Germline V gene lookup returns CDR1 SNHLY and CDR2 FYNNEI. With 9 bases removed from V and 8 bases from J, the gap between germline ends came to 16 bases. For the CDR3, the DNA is TGTGCCAGTGTTCAAGGGTTCTCCGAAGCTTTCTTT. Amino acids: CASVQGFSEAFF.

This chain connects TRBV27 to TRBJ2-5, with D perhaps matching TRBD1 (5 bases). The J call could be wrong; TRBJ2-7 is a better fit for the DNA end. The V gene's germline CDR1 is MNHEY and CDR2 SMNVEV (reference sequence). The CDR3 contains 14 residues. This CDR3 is CASSYDSLYYEQYF. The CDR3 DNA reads TGTGCCAGCAGCTATGACAGTTTGTACTACGAGCAGTACTTC.

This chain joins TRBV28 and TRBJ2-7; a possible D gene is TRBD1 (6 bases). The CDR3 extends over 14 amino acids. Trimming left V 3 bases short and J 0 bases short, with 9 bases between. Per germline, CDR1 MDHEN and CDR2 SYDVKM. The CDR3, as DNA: TGTGCCAGCAGTTTTATAGGGGGCTCCTACGAGCAGTACTTC. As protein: CASSFIGGSYEQYF.

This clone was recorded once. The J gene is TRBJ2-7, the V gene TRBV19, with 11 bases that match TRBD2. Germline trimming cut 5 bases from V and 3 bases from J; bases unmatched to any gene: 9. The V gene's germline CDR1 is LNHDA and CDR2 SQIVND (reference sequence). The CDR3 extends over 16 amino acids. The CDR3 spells CASSPLPSGRLYEQYF. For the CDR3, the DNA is TGTGCCAGTAGTCCCCTCCCTAGCGGGAGGCTCTACGAGCAGTACTTC.

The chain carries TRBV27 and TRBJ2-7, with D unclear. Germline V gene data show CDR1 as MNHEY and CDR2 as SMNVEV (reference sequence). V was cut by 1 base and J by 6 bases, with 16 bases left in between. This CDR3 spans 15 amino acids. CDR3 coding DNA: TGTGCCAGCAGTTTATGGCACGTGGATCCGAGCGAGCAGTACTTC. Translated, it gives CASSLWHVDPSEQYF.

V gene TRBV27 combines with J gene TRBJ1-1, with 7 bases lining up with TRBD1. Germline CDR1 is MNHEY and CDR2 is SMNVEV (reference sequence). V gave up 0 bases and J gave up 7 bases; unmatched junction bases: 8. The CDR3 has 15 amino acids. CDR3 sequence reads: CASSLSGRGSREAFF. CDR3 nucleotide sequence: TGTGCCAGCAGTTTATCTGGCAGGGGGTCTCGTGAAGCTTTCTTT.

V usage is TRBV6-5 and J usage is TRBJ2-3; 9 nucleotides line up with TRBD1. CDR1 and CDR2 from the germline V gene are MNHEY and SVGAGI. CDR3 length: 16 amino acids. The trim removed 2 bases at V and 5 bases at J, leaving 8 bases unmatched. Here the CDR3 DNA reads TGTGCCAGCAGTTACGCTCCCGGACAGGGGATAGATACGCAGTATTTT. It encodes CASSYAPGQGIDTQYF.

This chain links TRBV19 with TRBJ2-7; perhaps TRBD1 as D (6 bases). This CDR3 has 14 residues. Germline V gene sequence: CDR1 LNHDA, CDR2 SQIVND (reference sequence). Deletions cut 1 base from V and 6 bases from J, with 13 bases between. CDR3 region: CASSIGDTSGEQYF. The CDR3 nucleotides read TGTGCCAGTAGTATAGGGGACACCTCCGGCGAGCAGTACTTC.